This T cell receptor (beta chain) stems from a study of T cells after yellow fever vaccination (dated by TCRdb to the late 2010s). For the wider study: Libraries from fractions with low cell numbers were prepared with the SMART-Seq v4 Ultra Low Input RNA kit. To follow T-cell clones before and after both primary and booster YFV17D yellow fever vaccination, bulk TCR alpha and beta repertoires underwent longitudinal sequencing. Two healthy male donors made up the cohort, one aged 18 to 30 years and the other aged 30 to 40 years. Blood samples were taken at several timepoints before and after primary and secondary immunization, and bulk PBMC replicates and cell subsets were isolated. Overall study outcomes, separate from this receptor: The secondary T-cell response was weaker than the primary response but faster, peaking on day 5 instead of day 15. A small fraction of clonotypes appeared in both the CD4 and CD8 compartments, likely as a result of convergent recombination. Because the study included only two donors, the extent to which the findings can be generalized is limited. Because abundant contaminating clonotypes from the bulk population could be contained in FACS-sorted repertoires, computational filtering was required. Most clones expanded after primary vaccination were re-detected after the booster (about 95% of CD4 and approximately 88% of CD8), suggesting broad memory maintenance.

This clonotype was observed many times. It has no known antigen specificity. Per-base qualities were not stored, and no clone one base away is much larger. Taken with the paper, the label for treatment or condition translates to: live attenuated yellow fever vaccine strain. A standard Ficoll-Paque protocol was used to isolate PBMCs from peripheral blood. Dynabeads CD4 and CD8 positive selection kits were used to isolate CD4 and CD8 T-cell fractions. TriZol was used to extract RNA from bulk PBMCs, CD4 and CD8 fractions, and dextramer-positive and dextramer-negative fractions. TCR cDNA was made using 5'RACE template switching, a step that added a universal primer site and unique molecular identifiers. cDNA synthesis was primed from both the TCR alpha and TCR beta constant segments. Library amplification involved two PCR steps, and the second step added sample barcodes and sequencing adapters. Libraries were sequenced on Illumina HiSeq 2500 (2x100 bp) or NovaSeq (2x150 bp). For the original study's pipeline: Reads were demultiplexed and collapsed into UMI consensus sequences with MIGEC, and V(D)J alignment was performed with MiXCR. Using edgeR on replicate PBMC samples, clonotypes were called vaccine-responding if FDR was below 0.01 and the log2 fold change was above 5 up to day 15. Each bulk clonotype was labeled CD4 or CD8 based on which sequenced repertoire, CD4 or CD8, contained the clonotype at higher abundance. Starting from the raw public reads, TCRdb applied fastp trimming at Q25, assembled clones with MiXCR and retained in-frame beta chains. Identical CDR3 protein sequences are pooled into one entry, listed with their most common genes and DNA. For this entry, the V and J calls and clone size follow TCRdb and not the study's own pipeline. This sample holds some 120,000 distinct CDR3 sequences; 7% to 8.5% were observed only once. The ten most abundant clones make up 25% of the sample.

The CDR3 runs 15 amino acids, cysteine and phenylalanine included. Only the CDR3 DNA is retained, 45 bases long and in frame from the first base. Compared with germline, V lacks 5 bases and J lacks 8 bases; bases without a gene match: 6. The germline V gene yields SGHTA for CDR1 and FQGNSA for CDR2. The rearrangement joined TRBV7-2 to TRBJ2-2, with 12 central nucleotides matching TRBD2. The receptor comes from a man younger than 40 who received the YFV17D yellow fever vaccine. The sequencing used CD8+ T cells sorted from PBMCs, collected 45 days after the yellow fever booster vaccination. The nucleotide sequence reads as follows: TGTGCCAGCAGCGACCCTAGCGGGGGGGAGGGGGAGCTGTTTTTT. Its translation reads: CASSDPSGGEGELFF.